The next 23 T cell receptor beta chains were all read from a single sample in a study of blood T cells in healthy people across ages (dated by TCRdb to about 2015). Libraries were constructed by 5' RACE. Sequencing was carried out with an Illumina HiSeq 2500. The second PCR ran for about 7 to 11 cycles and used a J-beta primer mix along with a sample-barcoded 5' primer. TCRdb trimmed the raw reads at Q25, called clones with MiXCR and kept productive beta chains. Entries that share a CDR3 protein sequence are merged under the most common genes and DNA. This sample has about 720,000 distinct CDR3 sequences in its table, and roughly 25% of those were observed once. Jointly, the top ten make up more than 3% of the sample. These sequences were also reported in another study, on T cells of mothers and their children.

The sequenced sample was blood. The receptors were sampled from a boy between 10 and 17 years old in good health.

This chain links TRBV29-1 with TRBJ2-2, with unresolved D. V was pared by 4 bases and J by 4 bases, with 13 bases between. This CDR3 contains 14 residues. CDR1 SQVTM and CDR2 ANQGSEA come from the germline V gene. CDR3 sequence: CSVGVVGITGELFF. The CDR3 nucleotides are TGCAGCGTTGGGGTGGTAGGGATCACCGGGGAGCTGTTTTTT.

This clonotype has more than one count but fewer than ten. The chain carries TRBV10-3 and TRBJ1-2; TRBD1 agrees at 7 bases. The germline V gene encodes CDR1 ENHRY and CDR2 SYGVKD. J gave up 4 bases and V 3 bases, and 8 bases lay outside the gene matches. This CDR3 has 15 amino acids. DNA for the CDR3: TGTGCCATCAGTGACCCCCACGGGACAGCCTATGGCTACACCTTC. It is translated as CAISDPHGTAYGYTF.

This chain links TRBV6-5 with TRBJ2-5; no clear D. Trimming cost V 7 bases and J 8 bases, with 14 bases left between them. Germline V gives CDR1 MNHEY, CDR2 SVGAGI. The CDR3 loop spans 12 amino acids. CDR3 sequence: CASTPTHGTQYF. The CDR3 DNA follows: TGTGCCAGCACTCCTACCCACGGAACCCAGTACTTC.

There are a few counts of this clonotype. This chain connects TRBV28 to TRBJ2-7; TRBD2 agrees at 10 bases. The germline V gene has CDR1 MDHEN and CDR2 SYDVKM. With V trimmed by 2 bases and J by 5 bases, 6 bases remained unmatched. CDR3 length equals 15 residues. The CDR3 protein is CASSLPSGSPNEQYF. The CDR3 DNA reads TGTGCCAGCAGTTTACCTAGCGGGAGTCCCAACGAGCAGTACTTC.

This clonotype was seen a handful of times. The chain is built from TRBV5-1 and TRBJ2-2; D is undetermined. Germline assignment: CDR1 SGHRS and CDR2 YFSETQ. V was clipped by 0 bases and J by 2 bases, with 11 bases between them. CDR3 length: 16 residues. CDR3 region: CASSLAVGINTGELFF. CDR3 nucleotides: TGCGCCAGCAGCTTGGCCGTGGGGATAAACACCGGGGAGCTGTTTTTT.

This sequence joins TRBV4-3 and TRBJ2-7; 8 nucleotides agree with TRBD1. Germline V gene sequence: CDR1 LGHNA, CDR2 YSLEER. J was trimmed by 2 bases and V by 0 bases; bases with no gene match: 0. There are 14 residues in the CDR3. The CDR3 coding sequence is TGCGCCAGCAGCCAAGAGGACAGGGCCTACGAGCAGTACTTC. This encodes CASSQEDRAYEQYF.

The rearrangement joins TRBV2 to TRBJ2-1; unclear D gene. The last part of the DNA fits TRBJ2-5 better; the J call may be wrong. CDR1 and CDR2 (germline): SNHLY, FYNNEI. This CDR3 contains 10 residues. CDR3 region: CAIIENIQYF. The CDR3 bases are TGTGCCATTATAGAGAATATCCAGTACTTC.

This clonotype has just a few counts. The chain has TRBV15 and TRBJ2-5; D is unresolved. Trimming took 11 bases from V and 3 from J, leaving 7 bases between them. Germline V gives CDR1 LNHNV, CDR2 YYDKDF (reference sequence). This CDR3 region has 10 residues. This CDR3 reads CASKKETQYF. The CDR3, as DNA: TGTGCCTCCAAAAAAGAGACCCAGTACTTC.

In this sample, this clonotype turned up a few times. J is TRBJ2-7 and V is TRBV28; weak D call: TRBD1 (7 bases). The length of the CDR3 is 14 residues. With 8 bases removed from V and 2 bases from J, the gap between germline ends came to 16 bases. The germline gives CDR1 MDHEN, CDR2 SYDVKM. This chain's CDR3 is CASYTRGATYEQYF. CDR3 bases: TGTGCCAGCTACACCAGGGGGGCTACCTACGAGCAGTACTTC.

The chain combines TRBV6-1 with TRBJ2-1; the D is unclear. Deletions cut 7 bases from V and 5 bases from J, with 12 bases between. This CDR3 spans 13 amino acids. Germline assignment: CDR1 MNHNS and CDR2 SASEGT. This CDR3 is CASISPYHNEQFF. CDR3 DNA sequence: TGTGCCAGCATTTCCCCCTACCACAATGAGCAGTTCTTC.

The V call is TRBV6-6, the J call TRBJ2-1, with 11 bases that match TRBD2. V was clipped by 2 bases and J by 7 bases; unmatched bases: 7. Germline CDR1 is MNHNY and CDR2 is SVGAGI (reference sequence). This CDR3 contains 16 residues. CDR3 sequence reads: CASSYGTSGSFNEQFF. The CDR3 coding sequence is TGTGCCAGCAGTTACGGAACTAGCGGGAGTTTTAATGAGCAGTTCTTC.

The rearrangement joins TRBV29-1 to TRBJ2-1, with a possible D match to TRBD2 (6 bases). CDR3 size: 10 residues. Germline V gene sequence: CDR1 SQVTM, CDR2 ANQGSEA. The CDR3 region has the DNA TGCGGGGCGGGAAAAGATGAGCAGTTCTTC. It translates to CGAGKDEQFF.

V usage is TRBV12-3 or TRBV12-4 and J usage is TRBJ1-2; 7 nucleotides match TRBD1. The CDR3 extends over 13 amino acids. Trimming took 2 bases from V and 8 from J; bases not matched to a gene: 5. The CDR3 coding sequence is TGTGCCAGCAGTTTATCGACAGGGAAAGGCTACACCTTC. It specifies CASSLSTGKGYTF.

This chain connects TRBV3-1 to TRBJ2-1; D call uncertain. CDR3 length: 14 residues. Between the trimmed V and J ends, which lost 3 bases and 3 bases, there was a span of 9 bases. CDR1 is LGHDT and CDR2 is YNNKEL in the germline V gene (reference sequence). The CDR3: CASSHFPNYNEQFF. CDR3 DNA: TGTGCCAGCAGCCACTTCCCTAACTACAATGAGCAGTTCTTC.

In its sample, this clonotype was seen a few times. The CDR3 coding sequence is TGTGCCAGCAGTGAAGAGTGGTCTGCAGGGTTCGAGCAGTACTTC. It translates to CASSEEWSAGFEQYF. V is TRBV6-1 and J is TRBJ2-7; D might be TRBD1 (5 bases). The V end lost 1 base, the J end lost 6 bases, and 16 bases lay between the germline ends. CDR1 and CDR2 from the germline V gene are MNHNS and SASEGT. CDR3 length: 15 residues.

The chain links TRBV20-1 to TRBJ2-1; the match to TRBD2 covers 8 bases. The length of the CDR3 is 14 residues. CDR1 is DFQATT and CDR2 is SNEGSKA in the germline V gene (reference sequence). With 6 bases clipped from V and 5 bases from J, the junction kept 9 bases outside the gene matches. CDR3 loop: CSARSLAGDNEQFF. CDR3 nucleotide sequence: TGCAGTGCCAGGTCCCTAGCGGGTGACAATGAGCAGTTCTTC.

There are a few counts of this clonotype. The chain links TRBV7-3 to TRBJ2-5; 8 bases match TRBD2. From germline, CDR1 is SGHTA and CDR2 FQGTGA. The CDR3 has 15 amino acids. Losses at the gene ends were 5 bases for V and 5 bases for J; bases not matched to a gene: 10. The chain's CDR3 is CASSQTGGGGETQYF. The DNA for the CDR3 is TGTGCCAGCAGCCAGACGGGGGGCGGGGGGGAGACCCAGTACTTC.

This chain connects TRBV7-2 to TRBJ2-7, with 8 bases aligning to TRBD1. V lost 3 bases, J lost 6 bases, and 10 bases stayed unmatched. The CDR3 covers 15 residues. Germline values: CDR1 SGHTA, CDR2 FQGNSA. CDR3 in DNA: TGTGCCAGCAGCTTCCAAACCGCAGGACAGGGCGAGCAGTACTTC. Amino acids: CASSFQTAGQGEQYF.

The J gene is TRBJ2-1, the V gene TRBV7-2; D perhaps matches TRBD2 (6 bases). Germline values: CDR1 SGHTA, CDR2 FQGNSA. V was pared by 3 bases and J by 7 bases, with 22 bases between. The CDR3 has 17 residues. The chain's CDR3 is CASSFGGGRFRVNEQFF. The CDR3 DNA sequence: TGTGCCAGCAGCTTCGGGGGAGGCCGCTTTAGAGTTAATGAGCAGTTCTTC. Drawing the rest from reference TRBV7-2 and TRBJ2-1, the complete variable domain is GAGVSQSPSNKVTEKGKDVELRCDPISGHTALYWYRQSLGQGLEFLIYFQGNSAPDKSGLPSDRFSAERTGGSVSTLTIQRTQQEDSAVYLCASSFGGGRFRVNEQFFGPGTRLTVL.

The sample holds a few counts of this clonotype. The rearrangement links TRBV5-1 to TRBJ2-5; either TRBD1 or TRBD2 may supply D (5 bases each). TRBJ2-1 explains the end of the DNA better; the J call may be wrong. CDR3 length: 15 amino acids. Germline CDR1 SGHRS, CDR2 YFSETQ. The CDR3 loop is CASSFFGVGENEQFF. The CDR3 DNA is TGCGCCAGCAGCTTCTTCGGAGTGGGGGAGAATGAGCAGTTCTTC.

The rearrangement joins TRBV20-1 to TRBJ1-4, with D unclear. This CDR3 comprises 14 residues. Trimming removed 2 bases from V and 5 bases from J, with 12 bases in between. The V gene's germline CDR1 is DFQATT and CDR2 SNEGSKA (reference sequence). CDR3 in DNA: TGCAGTGCTAGAAGCGGACGGGAAAATGAAAAACTGTTTTTT. Its translation is CSARSGRENEKLFF.

The chain uses TRBV7-2 and TRBJ2-3; possibly TRBD2 for D (5 bases). Germline V lookup: CDR1 SGHTA, CDR2 FQGNSA. This CDR3 has 18 residues. Trimming cost V 5 bases and J 5 bases, with 26 bases left between them. The CDR3 loop reads CASSSNQISASLQDTQYF. The CDR3 DNA is TGTGCCAGCAGCAGCAACCAGATTAGCGCTTCCCTTCAAGATACGCAGTATTTT.

This clonotype was seen a handful of times. The chain uses TRBV29-1 and TRBJ2-7; tentatively, D is TRBD1 (6 bases). Germline lookup yields CDR1 SQVTM and CDR2 ANQGSEA. With 6 bases removed from V and 0 bases from J, the gap between germline ends came to 15 bases. The CDR3 runs 14 residues. CDR3 protein: CSVQRGQLSYEQYF. In nucleotides, the CDR3 is TGCAGCGTCCAAAGGGGACAACTCTCCTACGAGCAGTACTTC.